This is a list of T cell receptor beta chains from one sample in a study of T cell responses to AZD1222 COVID-19 vaccine. Generated by immunoSEQ multiplex PCR, the TCRdb table keeps only in-frame clones and is missing some. The data contain approximately 85,000 clones, roughly nine tenths of them singletons. The material was peripheral blood, obtained on day 0 of AZD1222 vaccination. The receptors derive from an adult in good health. The CDR3 runs from the conserved cysteine through the conserved F or W. Fields, in order: D gene, clone size, V gene, CDR3 length, J gene, CDR3 DNA, CDR3 protein. The D gene is left open where the match is weak. Only some rows state a clone size, as once, few, many or a class for expanded clones.

-,-,TRBV6-1,14,TRBJ2-5,TGTGCCAGCAGTGAAATGGGGGGCACGCAGACCCAGTACTTC,CASSEMGGTQTQYF
TRBD2,-,TRBV12-5,15,TRBJ2-3,TGTGCTAGTGCCTCTGGGGACTACAGCACAGATACGCAGTATTTT,CASASGDYSTDTQYF
TRBD1,-,TRBV24-1,14,TRBJ1-5,TGTGCCACCAGTCCGGGACAGGCCAATCAGCCCCAGCATTTT,CATSPGQANQPQHF
TRBD2,-,TRBV19,18,TRBJ2-7,TGTGCCAGTACCCAGAAGGGGACTAGCGGGATTAGCTCCTACGAGCAGTACTTC,CASTQKGTSGISSYEQYF
-,few,TRBV10-3,14,TRBJ2-7,TGTGCCATCAGTGAGTCCGGGACAAGCTACGAGCAGTACTTC,CAISESGTSYEQYF
-,-,TRBV19,13,TRBJ2-3,TGTGCCAGTAGTGCCTACTCAGGGGATACGCAGTATTTT,CASSAYSGDTQYF
TRBD1,-,TRBV2,13,TRBJ2-3,TGTGCCAGCAGGGGACAGGCGACAGATACGCAGTATTTT,CASRGQATDTQYF
-,few,TRBV19,13,TRBJ2-5,TGTGCCAGTAGTGTACCGGGGCCTGGGACCCAGTACTTC,CASSVPGPGTQYF
-,-,TRBV19,15,TRBJ2-1,TGTGCCAGTAGTATAGACTCCTTGGTAAACAATGAGCAGTTCTTC,CASSIDSLVNNEQFF
-,-,TRBV7-9,15,TRBJ1-5,TGTGCCAGCAGCTTGGATAGGATCAGCAATCAGCCCCAGCATTTT,CASSLDRISNQPQHF
TRBD1,once,TRBV10-3,14,TRBJ1-1,TGTGCCATCAGAGGACAGGCGCCGTATACTGAAGCTTTCTTT,CAIRGQAPYTEAFF
-,-,TRBV24-1,17,TRBJ2-3,TGTGCCACCAGTGATTTTCGTTTTGGGACCTACACAGATACGCAGTATTTT,CATSDFRFGTYTDTQYF
TRBD1,few,TRBV11-2,11,TRBJ2-1,TGTGCCAGCAGCTCAGGGGGCCGAGAGTTCTTC,CASSSGGREFF
-,-,TRBV5-6,11,TRBJ2-7,TGTGCCAGCAGCTCTTGGGGCGAGCAGTACTTC,CASSSWGEQYF
-,-,TRBV7-8,13,TRBJ1-5,TGTGCCAGCAGCCCGACTCCCCAGGGTCCCCAGCATTTT,CASSPTPQGPQHF
-,-,TRBV6-1,15,TRBJ2-7,TGTGCCAGCAGTGAAGCCCTGGCCAGCTCCTACGAGCAGTACTTC,CASSEALASSYEQYF
-,many,TRBV10-3,18,TRBJ1-1,TGTGCCATCAGTGAGTCTAGACTCCCTCAGGGCATGAACACTGAAGCTTTCTTT,CAISESRLPQGMNTEAFF
TRBD1,-,TRBV11-2,14,TRBJ2-7,TGTGCCAGCAGCCCGGGACAGGCAAGGAACGAGCAGTACTTC,CASSPGQARNEQYF
-,-,TRBV27,16,TRBJ1-6,TGTGCCAGCACTTCCACGGGACGGACTTATAATTCACCCCTCCACTTT,CASTSTGRTYNSPLHF
-,-,TRBV5-1,14,TRBJ1-1,TGCGCCAGCAGCTTGACAGGGCTGAACACTGAAGCTTTCTTT,CASSLTGLNTEAFF
-,-,TRBV5-6,15,TRBJ2-7,TGTGCCAGCAGCTTGTACGCAGGGAGCTCCTACGAGCAGTACTTC,CASSLYAGSSYEQYF
-,few,TRBV3-1/TRBV3-2,15,TRBJ1-4,TGTGCCAGCAGCCAAGGAGGGGGTAAGGATGAAAAACTGTTTTTT,CASSQGGGKDEKLFF
TRBD1,-,TRBV10-2,14,TRBJ1-4,TGCGCCAGCAGAGGGACAGGGGACCAAGAAAAACTGTTTTTT,CASRGTGDQEKLFF